A single sample is the source of the 11 T cell receptor beta chains below, sequenced in a study of blood T cells in healthy people across ages. A second PCR, run for roughly 7 to 12 cycles, used a sample-barcoded 5' primer plus a J-beta primer mix. TCRdb passed the 5' RACE reads through MiXCR, listing each CDR3 protein once. The sample carries hundreds of thousands of distinct CDR3 sequences, approximately 30% recorded once. The sequencing sample was made of blood. The receptors stem from a woman over 75 in good health.

This clonotype was counted ten times or more. The J gene is TRBJ2-3, the V gene TRBV9; TRBD2 matches 9 bases. The germline gives CDR1 SGDLS, CDR2 YYNGEE. V dropped 4 bases and J dropped 4; count of bases not matched to a gene: 10. The CDR3 is made up of 16 amino acids. The CDR3 reads CASSPMGGGASDTQYF. CDR3 DNA sequence: TGTGCCAGCAGCCCAATGGGCGGGGGGGCTTCAGATACGCAGTATTTT.

The chain carries TRBV20-1 and TRBJ1-1, with TRBD1 matching 7 bases. V was pared by 4 bases and J by 1 base, with 3 bases of the junction left unmatched. The CDR3 totals 13 residues. The V gene's germline CDR1 is DFQATT and CDR2 SNEGSKA (reference sequence). DNA for the CDR3: TGCAGTGCTACCGGGGACAGGAACACTGAAGCTTTCTTT. Encoded protein: CSATGDRNTEAFF.

This clonotype was recorded many times. This chain joins TRBV7-2 and TRBJ2-3; 15 bases match TRBD2. CDR1 is SGHTA and CDR2 is FQGNSA in the germline V gene. This CDR3 comprises 18 residues. V dropped 5 bases and J dropped 9; count of bases not matched to a gene: 15. Written as DNA, the CDR3 is TGTGCCAGCAGCCTTAGTGGAATTGGACTAGCGGGGGGGCACACGCAGTATTTT. Amino acids: CASSLSGIGLAGGHTQYF.

In the case of this clonotype: This may stem from a read error, because a much larger clone lies one nucleotide away. The chain has TRBV6-2 or TRBV6-3 and TRBJ2-3; 9 bases map to TRBD2. The CDR3 runs to 16 residues. Germline V gene sequence: CDR1 MNHEY, CDR2 SVGEGT. With 7 bases clipped from V and 4 bases from J, the junction kept 12 bases outside the gene matches. The CDR3 loop reads CASNLPVAGDADTQYF. The CDR3 DNA reads as TGTGCCAGCAACCTACCGGTAGCGGGGGACGCAGATACGCAGTATTTT.

This chain links TRBV7-8 with TRBJ2-3; TRBD2 matches 7 bases. With 5 bases clipped from V and 2 bases from J, the junction kept 7 bases outside the gene matches. Germline V gene sequence: CDR1 SGHVS, CDR2 FQNEAQ. CDR3 size: 15 residues. CDR3 region: CASSPFRGDTDTQYF. The CDR3 bases are TGTGCCAGCAGCCCCTTCCGGGGGGACACAGATACGCAGTATTTT.

Comment on this clonotype: It may be a read error: a sequence one base away is much more abundant. The chain couples TRBV27 to TRBJ2-1, with D possibly being TRBD1 (5 bases). The CDR3 length is 13 residues. V was shortened by 6 bases and J by 8 bases, with 14 bases between the two germline ends. In germline, CDR1 is MNHEY, CDR2 SMNVEV (reference sequence). The CDR3 spells CASRFSGAYEQFF. The CDR3 region has the DNA TGTGCCAGCAGGTTTTCTGGGGCCTATGAGCAGTTCTTC.

In its sample, this clonotype was seen a few times. The chain uses TRBV2 and TRBJ2-7, with TRBD1 identical over 7 bases. The junction had 6 bases not matched to a gene; V was cut back by 4 bases and J by 3 bases. Germline assignment: CDR1 SNHLY and CDR2 FYNNEI. The CDR3 sequence is 14 residues long. The CDR3 DNA reads TGTGCCAGCAGTGGTGGGACAGCCGGCTACGAGCAGTACTTC. Protein: CASSGGTAGYEQYF.

The table lists this clonotype with many counts. V is TRBV2 and J is TRBJ2-5; D might be TRBD2 (7 bases). Per germline, CDR1 SNHLY and CDR2 FYNNEI. V was trimmed by 2 bases and J by 11 bases, leaving 24 bases between them. The CDR3 sequence is 16 residues long. The CDR3 coding sequence is TGTGCCAGCAGTGAAAGAGAGGGGGACGGGGGGTTCCAGCAGTACTTC. It is translated as CASSEREGDGGFQQYF.

In its sample, this clonotype was seen many times. The chain links TRBV10-3 to TRBJ1-2; TRBD1 matches at 8 bases. The length of the CDR3 is 14 residues. After removal of 6 bases from V and 3 bases from J, the junction contained 6 bases not matched to a gene. Germline lookup yields CDR1 ENHRY and CDR2 SYGVKD. CDR3 in amino acids: CAIRQQGGDYGYTF. DNA for the CDR3: TGTGCCATCAGACAACAGGGGGGGGACTATGGCTACACCTTC.

This clonotype was seen repeatedly, ten times or more. The chain links TRBV11-3 to TRBJ2-1; maybe TRBD1 (6 bases). V was cut by 8 bases and J by 3 bases, with 14 bases left in between. Germline values: CDR1 SGHNT, CDR2 YENEEA. CDR3 size: 14 residues. The CDR3 protein is CASSRDKLYNEQFF. The CDR3 nucleotides are TGTGCCAGCTCCCGGGACAAACTCTACAATGAGCAGTTCTTC.

Concerning this clonotype: A junction boundary mismatches the germline segment, possibly from a read error. The chain uses TRBV7-2 and TRBJ1-1; D gene unclear. Germline V gene data show CDR1 as SGHTA and CDR2 as FQGNSA. The CDR3 contains 14 residues. The DNA for the CDR3 is TGTGCCGGCAGCAAGTGGGGAGAGAACACTGAAGCTTTCTTT. It specifies CAGSKWGENTEAFF. Complete variable domain (other parts from reference TRBV7-2 and TRBJ1-1): GAGVSQSPSNKVTEKGKDVELRCDPISGHTALYWYRQSLGQGLEFLIYFQGNSAPDKSGLPSDRFSAERTGGSVSTLTIQRTQQEDSAVYLCAGSKWGENTEAFFGQGTRLTVV.